This T cell receptor (beta chain) is drawn from a study of T-cell reconstitution after alpha-beta-depleted transplantation in children. This clonotype came up a few times. CDR1 is SGHKS and CDR2 is YYEKEE in the germline V gene (reference sequence). Germline trimming cut 1 base from V and 5 bases from J; bases unmatched to any gene: 6. This CDR3 region has 15 residues. The library targeted TCRbeta and was prepared with unique molecular identifiers. TCRdb reanalysed the PCR reads using MiXCR and keeps one entry per CDR3 protein. The sample carries around 370,000 distinct CDR3 sequences, 9% to 12% recorded once.

This rearrangement joins TRBV5-5 to TRBJ1-1; 9 bases fit TRBD1. This receptor was taken from a human donor who donated a stem cell graft to a child with acute lymphoblastic leukemia. The sequenced sample was PBMCs from the stem cell graft donor, obtained from the stem cell graft. The CDR3: CASSLNRGRSTEAFF. CDR3 DNA sequence: TGTGCCAGCAGCTTGAACAGGGGGCGATCTACTGAAGCTTTCTTT.